The T cell receptor beta chain under discussion was sequenced for a study of CXCR3-negative and CXCR3-positive naive CD8 T cells (dated by TCRdb to 2018 to 2020). Concerning the study at large: Some 130 million TRB reads were obtained in total, roughly 1.5 +/- 0.3 million reads per library. Diversity and physicochemical repertoire analyses were performed on 11 donors pooled from two independent experiments. Naive subsets from 5 or 6 donors and memory cells from 3 donors were included in the TRBV-TRBJ cluster analysis.

As for this clonotype: The clone's antigen remains unknown.

Study-wide conclusions, independent of this receptor: Repertoire diversity was comparably high in both naive subsets but much lower in memory CD8+ T cells. Similar TRBV-TRBJ usage was shown by naive CXCR3-negative and CXCR3-positive cells from the same donor, whereas distinct patterns were shown by memory cells. Freshly isolated PBMCs were used for most assays because CXCR3 expression went down partially after cryopreservation. Because surface CD5, which is linked to self-reactivity in mice, was comparable between the naive subsets, TCR interaction strength was also inferred from TRB CDR3 physicochemical properties. TRB CDR3s from CXCR3-positive naive cells showed higher hydrophobicity (lower Kidera factor 4), lower energy, and higher strength and volume indices than CXCR3-negative naive cells.

For each CD8+ T cell subset, flow sorting was done in triplicate, and 300,000 or so cells per subset went directly into RLT lysis buffer. Naive CD8+ T cells were defined stringently as CD45RO-CCR7+CD27+CD95- to exclude memory contaminants. Using standard density gradient centrifugation, peripheral blood mononuclear cells were isolated from buffy coats. A FACSAria III was used to flow-sort naive CXCR3-negative and CXCR3-positive CD8+ T cells. Total RNA was extracted from sorted cells with an RNeasy Mini Kit. Sequencing took place on a NextSeq 550. The Human TCR Profiling Kit (MiLaboratory) was used to make UMI-labeled 5' RACE TRB cDNA libraries. cDNA synthesis used the entire amount of extracted RNA, and PCR amplification then used the entire amount of cDNA produced. Libraries were prepared in parallel with an identical number of PCR cycles. On the study's bioinformatics: With a requirement of at least two reads per UMI, MIGEC and MiXCR extracted about 57,000 +/- 9,900 unique UMI-labeled TRB cDNA molecules per library. On average, approximately 40,000 +/- 10,000 functional in-frame TRB CDR3 nucleotide clonotypes lacking stop codons were found per library. Diversity metrics, including normalized Shannon-Wiener and Chao1, were computed in VDJtools after downsampling to 5000 UMI-labeled TRB molecules per sample. VDJtools computed clonotype-size-weighted physicochemical properties of the central five CDR3 residues: interaction energy, strength, volume and Kidera factor 4. TCRdb reprocessed the sequencing reads and holds a single record per CDR3 protein sequence, with no DNA. The V and J calls and clone size come from TCRdb's table, not from the authors' own analysis. This sample's records show under 90,000 distinct CDR3 sequences. The leading ten clones occupy approximately 0.62% of the sample.

Source material: naive CXCR3+ CD8+ T cells from blood. The sample's cell subset or site, from its label and the paper: CD45RO-CCR7+CD27+CD95- naive CD8+ T cells expressing CXCR3 (TNR3+). The receptor was isolated from a human donor in good health. Some clones in this sample may be carry-over from other donors' samples.

The CDR3 loop reads CASSQREGTGELFF. The chain is assembled from TRBV7-6 and TRBJ2-2; TCRdb lists TRBD2, though no DNA is available to test this call. The germline V gene provides CDR1 SGHVS and CDR2 FNYEAQ. The CDR3 goes from the cysteine to the phenylalanine over 14 residues. No coding sequence is recorded.